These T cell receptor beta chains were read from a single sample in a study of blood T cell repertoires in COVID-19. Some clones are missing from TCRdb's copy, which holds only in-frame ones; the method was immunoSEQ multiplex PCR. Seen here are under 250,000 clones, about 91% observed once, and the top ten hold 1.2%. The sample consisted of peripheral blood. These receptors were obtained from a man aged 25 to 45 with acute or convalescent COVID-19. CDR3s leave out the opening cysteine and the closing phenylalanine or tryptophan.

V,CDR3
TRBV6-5,ASSPIGEAEAF
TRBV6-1,ASSENSLNTEAF
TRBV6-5,ASSTQGKLF
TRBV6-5,ASSREDSGNTIY
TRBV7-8,ASSSRAAYEQY
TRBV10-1,ASSENQGYEQY
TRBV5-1,ASSLSRDTLHIYGYT
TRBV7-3,ASSPRGSEETQY
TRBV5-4,ASSLRLAGLYNEQF
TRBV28,ASKPQGVILAGELF
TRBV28,ASNPGVSLNQPQH
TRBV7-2,ASSSGLSYMQY
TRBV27,ASSPRQGSYNSPLH
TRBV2,ASGRGYGYT
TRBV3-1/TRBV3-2,ASSQHSSNQPQH
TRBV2,ASSVQRPGETQY
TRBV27,ASSLSPGIYNEQF
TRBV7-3,ASSPSPPGELF
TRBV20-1,SASLRRNYEQY
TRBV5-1,ASSLVLGGNTEAF
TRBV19,ASSIPGQESYGYT
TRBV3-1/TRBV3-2,ASSLNPTSKTYEQY
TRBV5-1,ASSLAEVNSPLH
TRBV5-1,ASSLGGGGGTEAF
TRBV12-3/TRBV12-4,ASSLGPEAF
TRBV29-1,SVRGLYEQF
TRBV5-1,ASSLTALYNEQF
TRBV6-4,ASSDTTGTGGPLTTDTQY
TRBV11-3,ASRGGNEQF
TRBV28,ASRNYHSGNYEQY
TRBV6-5,ASRVSGSTGELF